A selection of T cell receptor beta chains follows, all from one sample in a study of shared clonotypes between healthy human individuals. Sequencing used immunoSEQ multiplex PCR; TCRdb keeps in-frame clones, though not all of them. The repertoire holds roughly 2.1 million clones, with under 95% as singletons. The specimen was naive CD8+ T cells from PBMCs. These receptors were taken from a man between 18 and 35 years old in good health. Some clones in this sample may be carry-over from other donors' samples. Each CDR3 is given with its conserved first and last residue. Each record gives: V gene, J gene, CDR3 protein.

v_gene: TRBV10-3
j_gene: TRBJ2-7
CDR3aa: CAISEAGTGRGYEQYF

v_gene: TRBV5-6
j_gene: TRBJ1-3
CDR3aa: CASSLRGNTIYF

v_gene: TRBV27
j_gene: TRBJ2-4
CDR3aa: CASSLQQGEKNIQYF

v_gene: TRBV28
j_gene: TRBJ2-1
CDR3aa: CASKQVSGFGSDEQFF

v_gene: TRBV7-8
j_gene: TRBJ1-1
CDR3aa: CASSPDRMNTEAFF

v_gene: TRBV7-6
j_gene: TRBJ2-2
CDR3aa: CASSRILRGLAGDGTGELFF

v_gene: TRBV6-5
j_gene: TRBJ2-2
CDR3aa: CASARGVNTGELFF

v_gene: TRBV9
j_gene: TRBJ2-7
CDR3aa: CASSPLAGAPEQYF

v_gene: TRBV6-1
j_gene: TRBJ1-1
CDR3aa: CASSERWAGYRTEAFF

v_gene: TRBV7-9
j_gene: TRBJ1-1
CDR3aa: CASSHGRTNTEAFF

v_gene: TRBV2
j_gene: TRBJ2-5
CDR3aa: CASSGLDRAQETQYF

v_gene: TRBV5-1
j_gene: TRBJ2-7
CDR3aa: CASSFGERYEQYF

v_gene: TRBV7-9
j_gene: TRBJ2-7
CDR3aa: CASSLTREMYEQYF

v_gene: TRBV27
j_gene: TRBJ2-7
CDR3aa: CASSNYPELYF

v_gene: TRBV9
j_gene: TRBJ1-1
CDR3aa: CASSLTGKNTEAFF

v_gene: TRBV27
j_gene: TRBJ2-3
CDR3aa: CASSLSHRGSTDTQYF

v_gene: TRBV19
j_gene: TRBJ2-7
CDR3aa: CASSISLSYEQYF

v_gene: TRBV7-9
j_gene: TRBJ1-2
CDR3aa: CASSPPRGYGYTF

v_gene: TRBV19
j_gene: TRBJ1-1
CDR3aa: CASIPTRMLSLNTEAFF

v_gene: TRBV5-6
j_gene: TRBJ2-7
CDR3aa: CASSLYRGVYEQYF

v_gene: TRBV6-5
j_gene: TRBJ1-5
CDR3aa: CASSYGADSNQPQHF

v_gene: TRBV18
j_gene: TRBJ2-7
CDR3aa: CASSPPSGITYEQYF

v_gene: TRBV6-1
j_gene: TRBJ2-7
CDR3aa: CASSFRDKAVNEQYF

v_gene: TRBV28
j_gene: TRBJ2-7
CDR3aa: CASSLGDGAYEQYF

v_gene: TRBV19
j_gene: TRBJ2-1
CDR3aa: CASSSPGQAYNEQFF

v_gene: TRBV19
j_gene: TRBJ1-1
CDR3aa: CASSSWGGSTEAFF

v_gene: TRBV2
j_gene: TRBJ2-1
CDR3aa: CASSSLGSLDQYNEQFF

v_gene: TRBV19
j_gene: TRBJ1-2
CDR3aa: CASTNSYYGYTF

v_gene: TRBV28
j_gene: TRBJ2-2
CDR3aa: CASSSGTGWAGELFF

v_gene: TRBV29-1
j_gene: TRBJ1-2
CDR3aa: CSGRTGQGKYYGYTF

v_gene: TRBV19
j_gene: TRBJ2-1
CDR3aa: CASSFGLVNEQFF

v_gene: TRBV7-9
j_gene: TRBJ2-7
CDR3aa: CASSPSPPEQYF

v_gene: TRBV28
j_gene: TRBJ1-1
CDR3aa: CASVRSWAFF

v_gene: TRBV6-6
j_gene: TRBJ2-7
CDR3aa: CASTQSGGHYEQYF

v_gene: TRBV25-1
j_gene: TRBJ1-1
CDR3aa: CASSEWQGENTEAFF

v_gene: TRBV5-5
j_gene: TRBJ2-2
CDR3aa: CASSLGLAGLKGGELFF

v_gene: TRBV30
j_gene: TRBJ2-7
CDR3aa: CAWSPNPQVEQYF

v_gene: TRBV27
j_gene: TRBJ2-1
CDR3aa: CASSDRGEYNEQFF

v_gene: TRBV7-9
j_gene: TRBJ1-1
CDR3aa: CASSRRTGMNTEAFF

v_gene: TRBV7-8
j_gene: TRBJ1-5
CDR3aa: CASSQGAKQPQHF

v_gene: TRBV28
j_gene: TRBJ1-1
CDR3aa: CASSLGQGTEAFF

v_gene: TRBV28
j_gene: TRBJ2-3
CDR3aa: CASRSVADTDTQYF

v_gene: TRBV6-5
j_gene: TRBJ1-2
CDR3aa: CASRKEGANYGYTF

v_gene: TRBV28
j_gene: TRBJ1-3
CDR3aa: CASSFVGRGTGGWFSGNTIYF

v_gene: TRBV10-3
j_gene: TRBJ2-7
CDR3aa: CAISESGGFKYEQYF

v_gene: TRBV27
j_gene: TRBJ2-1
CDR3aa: CASTGVEHNEQFF

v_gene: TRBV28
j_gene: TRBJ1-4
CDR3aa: CASSPDTSEKLFF

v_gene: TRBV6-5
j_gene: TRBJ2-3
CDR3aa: CASRVGRTDTQYF

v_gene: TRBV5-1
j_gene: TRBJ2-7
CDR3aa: CASSLGREAYEQYF

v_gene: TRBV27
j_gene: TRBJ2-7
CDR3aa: CASSLSVGGRSYEQYF

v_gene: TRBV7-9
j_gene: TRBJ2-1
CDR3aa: CASSGETGRESDNEQFF

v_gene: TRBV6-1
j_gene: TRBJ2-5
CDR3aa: CASKILSMEETQYF

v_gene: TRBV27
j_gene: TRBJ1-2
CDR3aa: CASGSGESTF

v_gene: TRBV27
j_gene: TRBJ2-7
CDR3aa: CASSLSLAGPGDEQYF

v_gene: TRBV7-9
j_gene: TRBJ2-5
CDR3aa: CASSARKETQYF

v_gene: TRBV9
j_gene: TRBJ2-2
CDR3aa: CASNLHRDFDTGELFF